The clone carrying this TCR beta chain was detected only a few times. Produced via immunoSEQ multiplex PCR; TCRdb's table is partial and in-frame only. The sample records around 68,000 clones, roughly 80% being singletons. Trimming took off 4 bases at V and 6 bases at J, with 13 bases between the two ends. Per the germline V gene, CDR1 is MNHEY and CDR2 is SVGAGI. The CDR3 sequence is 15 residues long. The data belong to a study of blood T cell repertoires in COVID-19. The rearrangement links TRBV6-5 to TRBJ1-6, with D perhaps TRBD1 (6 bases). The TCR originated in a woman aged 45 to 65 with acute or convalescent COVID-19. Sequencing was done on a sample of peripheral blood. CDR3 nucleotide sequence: TGTGCCAGCAGTTTCCTACAGGGTTTTAATTCACCCCTCCACTTT. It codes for CASSFLQGFNSPLHF.